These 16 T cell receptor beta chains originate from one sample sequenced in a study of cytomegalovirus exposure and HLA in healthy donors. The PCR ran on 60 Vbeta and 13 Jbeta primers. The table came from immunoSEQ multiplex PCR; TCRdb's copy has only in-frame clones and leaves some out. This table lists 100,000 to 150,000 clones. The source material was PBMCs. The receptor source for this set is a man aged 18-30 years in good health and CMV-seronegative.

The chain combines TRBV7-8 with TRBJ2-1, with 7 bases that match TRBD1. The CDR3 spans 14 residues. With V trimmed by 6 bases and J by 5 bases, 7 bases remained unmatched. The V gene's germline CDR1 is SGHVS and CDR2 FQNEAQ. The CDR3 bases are TGTGCCAGCAGACCAAGGGGGCCAAACAATGAGCAGTTCTTC. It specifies CASRPRGPNNEQFF.

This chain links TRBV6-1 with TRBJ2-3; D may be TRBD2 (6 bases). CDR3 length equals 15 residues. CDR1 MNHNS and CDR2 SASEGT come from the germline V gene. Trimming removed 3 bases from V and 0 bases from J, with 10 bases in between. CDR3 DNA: TGTGCCAGCAGTGACCTTGCGGGAAGCACAGATACGCAGTATTTT. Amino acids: CASSDLAGSTDTQYF.

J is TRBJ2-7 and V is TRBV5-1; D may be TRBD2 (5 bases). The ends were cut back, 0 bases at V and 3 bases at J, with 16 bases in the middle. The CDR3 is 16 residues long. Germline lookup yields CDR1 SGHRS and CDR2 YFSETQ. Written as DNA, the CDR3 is TGCGCCAGCAGCTTGGGGCCAGCGGCGAGTTTCTACGAGCAGTACTTC. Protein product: CASSLGPAASFYEQYF.

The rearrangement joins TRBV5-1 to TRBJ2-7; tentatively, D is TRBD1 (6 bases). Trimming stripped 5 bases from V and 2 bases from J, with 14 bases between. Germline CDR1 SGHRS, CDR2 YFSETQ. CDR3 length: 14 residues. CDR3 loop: CASRTGDKPYEQYF. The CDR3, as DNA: TGCGCCAGCAGGACAGGAGATAAGCCCTACGAGCAGTACTTC.

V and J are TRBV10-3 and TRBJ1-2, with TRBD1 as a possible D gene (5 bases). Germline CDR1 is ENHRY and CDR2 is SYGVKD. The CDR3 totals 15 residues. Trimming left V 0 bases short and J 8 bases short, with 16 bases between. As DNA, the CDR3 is TGTGCCATCAGTGAGTCAGGGGCTCTCAGTGGGGGCTACACCTTC. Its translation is CAISESGALSGGYTF.

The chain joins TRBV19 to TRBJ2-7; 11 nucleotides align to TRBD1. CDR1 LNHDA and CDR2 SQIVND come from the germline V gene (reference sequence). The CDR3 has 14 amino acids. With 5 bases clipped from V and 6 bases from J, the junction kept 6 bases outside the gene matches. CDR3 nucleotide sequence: TGTGCCAGTAGTCCATCGGACAGGGGGCGCGAGCAGTACTTC. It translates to CASSPSDRGREQYF.

CDR3 nucleotides: TGTGCCTGGAGTCCCAAGGACGGGGGGCCGGGAGAAAATGAGCAGTTCTTC. Its protein is CAWSPKDGGPGENEQFF. J is TRBJ2-1 and V is TRBV30, with TRBD2 as a possible D gene (7 bases). The germline V gene encodes CDR1 GTSNPN and CDR2 SVGIG (reference sequence). V was shortened by 2 bases and J by 7 bases, with 24 bases between the two germline ends. This CDR3 spans 17 amino acids.

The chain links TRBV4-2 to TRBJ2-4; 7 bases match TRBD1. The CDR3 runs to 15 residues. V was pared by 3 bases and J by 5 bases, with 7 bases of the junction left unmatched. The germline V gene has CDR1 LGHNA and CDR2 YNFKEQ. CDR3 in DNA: TGTGCCAGCAGCCACTCCGACAGGGCGGAAAACATTCAGTACTTC. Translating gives CASSHSDRAENIQYF.

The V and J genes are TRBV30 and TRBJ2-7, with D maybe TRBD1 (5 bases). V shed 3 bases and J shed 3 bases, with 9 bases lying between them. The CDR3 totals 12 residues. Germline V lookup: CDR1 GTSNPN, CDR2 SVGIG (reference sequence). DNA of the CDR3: TGTGCCTGGAGCCTGCAGGGCTACGAGCAGTACTTC. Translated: CAWSLQGYEQYF.

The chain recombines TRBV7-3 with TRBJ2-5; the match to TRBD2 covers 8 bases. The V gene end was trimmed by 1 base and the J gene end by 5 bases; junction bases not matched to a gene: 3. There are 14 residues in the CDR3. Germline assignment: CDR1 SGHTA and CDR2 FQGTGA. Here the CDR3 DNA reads TGTGCCAGCAGCTTAAATGGCGGGGGGGAGACCCAGTACTTC. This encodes CASSLNGGGETQYF. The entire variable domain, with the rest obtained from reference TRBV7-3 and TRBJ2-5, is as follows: GAGVSQTPSNKVTEKGKYVELRCDPISGHTALYWYRQSLGQGPEFLIYFQGTGAADDSGLPNDRFFAVRPEGSVSTLKIQRTERGDSAVYLCASSLNGGGETQYFGPGTRLLVL.

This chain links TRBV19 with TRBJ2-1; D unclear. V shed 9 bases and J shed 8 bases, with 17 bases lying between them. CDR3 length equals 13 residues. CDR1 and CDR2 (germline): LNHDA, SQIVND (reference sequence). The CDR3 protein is CASQRAEDHEQFF. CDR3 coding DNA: TGTGCCAGCCAAAGAGCAGAGGATCATGAGCAGTTCTTC.

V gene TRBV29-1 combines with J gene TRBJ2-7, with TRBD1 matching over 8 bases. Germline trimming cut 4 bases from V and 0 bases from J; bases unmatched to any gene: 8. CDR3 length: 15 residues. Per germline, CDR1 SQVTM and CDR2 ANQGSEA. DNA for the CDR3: TGCAGCGTTGTTGGGGTGGACAGGGCCTCCTACGAGCAGTACTTC. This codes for CSVVGVDRASYEQYF.

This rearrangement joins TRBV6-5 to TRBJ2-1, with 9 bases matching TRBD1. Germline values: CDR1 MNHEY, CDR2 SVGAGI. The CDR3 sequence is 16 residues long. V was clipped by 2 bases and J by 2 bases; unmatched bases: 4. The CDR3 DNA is TGTGCCAGCAGTTACCGACAGGGGGTCCCCTACAATGAGCAGTTCTTC. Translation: CASSYRQGVPYNEQFF.

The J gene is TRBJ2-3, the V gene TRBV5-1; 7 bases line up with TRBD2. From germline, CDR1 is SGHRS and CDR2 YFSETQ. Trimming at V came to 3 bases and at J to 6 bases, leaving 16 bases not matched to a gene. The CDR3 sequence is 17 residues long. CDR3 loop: CASSSQIRTRSEDTQYF. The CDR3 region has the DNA TGCGCCAGCAGCTCCCAGATACGGACTAGATCGGAGGATACGCAGTATTTT. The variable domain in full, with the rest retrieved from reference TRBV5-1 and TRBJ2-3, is KAGVTQTPRYLIKTRGQQVTLSCSPISGHRSVSWYQQTPGQGLQFLFEYFSETQRNKGNFPGRFSGRQFSNSRSEMNVSTLELGDSALYLCASSSQIRTRSEDTQYFGPGTRLTVL.

Written as DNA, the CDR3 is TGTGCCAGCAGTGGGTTAACGGTTACCACCTACGAGCAGTACTTC. Amino acids: CASSGLTVTTYEQYF. The chain links TRBV6-1 to TRBJ2-7; D remains ambiguous. Trimming cost V 4 bases and J 2 bases, with 15 bases left between them. The CDR3 runs 15 residues. Germline V lookup: CDR1 MNHNS, CDR2 SASEGT.

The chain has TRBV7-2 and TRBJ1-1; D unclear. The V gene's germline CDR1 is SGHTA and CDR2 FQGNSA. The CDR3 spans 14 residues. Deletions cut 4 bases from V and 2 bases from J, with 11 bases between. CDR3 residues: CASSYNSRNTEAFF. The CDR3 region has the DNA TGTGCCAGCAGCTACAACAGTCGTAACACTGAAGCTTTCTTT.